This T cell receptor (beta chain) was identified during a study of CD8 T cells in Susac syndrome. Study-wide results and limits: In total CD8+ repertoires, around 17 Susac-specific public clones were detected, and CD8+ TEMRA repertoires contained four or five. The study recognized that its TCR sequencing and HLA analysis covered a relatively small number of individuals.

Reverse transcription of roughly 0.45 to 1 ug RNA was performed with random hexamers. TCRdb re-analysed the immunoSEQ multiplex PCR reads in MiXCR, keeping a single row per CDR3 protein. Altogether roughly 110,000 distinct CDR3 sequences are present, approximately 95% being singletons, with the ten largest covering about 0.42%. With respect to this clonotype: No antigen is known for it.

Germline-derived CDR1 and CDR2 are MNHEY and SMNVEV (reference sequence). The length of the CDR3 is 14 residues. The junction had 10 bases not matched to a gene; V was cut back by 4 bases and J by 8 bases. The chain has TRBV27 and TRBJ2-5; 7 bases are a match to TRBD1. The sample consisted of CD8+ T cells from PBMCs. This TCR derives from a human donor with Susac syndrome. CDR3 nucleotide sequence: TGTGCCAGCAGTTCAGGGGGATCCCTCGTAACCCAGTACTTC. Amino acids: CASSSGGSLVTQYF.